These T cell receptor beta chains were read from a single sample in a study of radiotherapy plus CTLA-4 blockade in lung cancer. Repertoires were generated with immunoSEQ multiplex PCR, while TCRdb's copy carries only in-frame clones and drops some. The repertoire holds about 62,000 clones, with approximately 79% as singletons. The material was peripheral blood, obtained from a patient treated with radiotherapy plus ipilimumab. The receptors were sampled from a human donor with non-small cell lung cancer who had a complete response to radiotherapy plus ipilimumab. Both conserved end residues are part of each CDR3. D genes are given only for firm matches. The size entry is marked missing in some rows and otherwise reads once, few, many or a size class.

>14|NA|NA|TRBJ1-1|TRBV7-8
TGTGCCAGCAACCCCCGGGACACCGACACTGAAGCTTTCTTT
CASNPRDTDTEAFF
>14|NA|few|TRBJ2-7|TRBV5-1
TGCGCCAGCAGCAATACGGTAGCGTTGGACGAGCAGTACTTC
CASSNTVALDEQYF
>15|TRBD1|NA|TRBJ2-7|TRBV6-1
TGTGCCAGCAGTGTCACCGGGACAGGGCGAAACGAGCAGTACTTC
CASSVTGTGRNEQYF
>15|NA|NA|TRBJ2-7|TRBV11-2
TGTGCCAGCAGCTTGGGCGGAAGCAGGGCCTACGAGCAGTACTTC
CASSLGGSRAYEQYF
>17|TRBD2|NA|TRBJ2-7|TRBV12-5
TGTGCTAGTGGTTTGTCCTCGCGGACTAGTGTTTTCTACGAGCAGTACTTC
CASGLSSRTSVFYEQYF
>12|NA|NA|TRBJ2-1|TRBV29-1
TGCAGCGTTGTTGGGGCTTGGGATGAGCAGTTCTTC
CSVVGAWDEQFF
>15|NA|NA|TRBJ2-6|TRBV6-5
TGTGCCAGCAGGGCACAGAGCTCTGGGGCCAACGTCCTGACTTTC
CASRAQSSGANVLTF
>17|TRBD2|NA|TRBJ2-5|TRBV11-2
TGTGCCAGCAGCTTAGATCGGGCGGTAGCGGGGGCGGAGACCCAGTACTTC
CASSLDRAVAGAETQYF
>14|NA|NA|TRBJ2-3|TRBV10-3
TGTGCCATCAGCACACAGGATTGGACAGATACGCAGTATTTT
CAISTQDWTDTQYF
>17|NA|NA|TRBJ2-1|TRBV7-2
TGTGCCAGCAGCGCAGAGAACGGACTCCATCTCGGGAATGAGCAGTTCTTC
CASSAENGLHLGNEQFF
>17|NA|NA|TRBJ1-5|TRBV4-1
TGCGCCAGCAGCCAAGGGGGAGTGGGCTATCGGGGTCAGCCCCAGCATTTT
CASSQGGVGYRGQPQHF
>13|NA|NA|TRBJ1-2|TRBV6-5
TGTGCCAGCAGCCCCGGACAGAGGCGAGGCTACACCTTC
CASSPGQRRGYTF
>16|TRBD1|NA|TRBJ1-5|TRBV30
TGTGCCTGGAAGGGACCGGGACAGGGAAGGGGACAGCCCCAGCATTTT
CAWKGPGQGRGQPQHF
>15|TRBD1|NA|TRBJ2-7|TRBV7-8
TGTGCCAGCAGCCGACAGGGGCCCTTGGGGGGAGAGCAGTACTTC
CASSRQGPLGGEQYF
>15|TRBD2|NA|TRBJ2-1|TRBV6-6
TGTGCCAGCTCCTTGGGGCTAGCGGGGGGTGGGGGGCAGTTCTTC
CASSLGLAGGGGQFF
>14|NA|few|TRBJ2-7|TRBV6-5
TGTGCCAGCAGTTACGCACAGGCCTCCTACGAGCAGTACTTC
CASSYAQASYEQYF
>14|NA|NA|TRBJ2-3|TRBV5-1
TGCGCCAGCAGAGTTCACTTTCGCACAGATACGCAGTATTTT
CASRVHFRTDTQYF
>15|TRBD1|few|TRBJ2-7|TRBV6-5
TGTGCCAGCAGTTACACCGGGACAGGATACTACGAGCAGTACTTC
CASSYTGTGYYEQYF
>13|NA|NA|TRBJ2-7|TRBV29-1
TGCAGCGTTACCGGGACAACCACCTACGAGCAGTACTTC
CSVTGTTTYEQYF
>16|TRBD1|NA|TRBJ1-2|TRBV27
TGTGCCAGCAGTTTATTCGGGACAGGGGGAAGCTATGGCTACACCTTC
CASSLFGTGGSYGYTF
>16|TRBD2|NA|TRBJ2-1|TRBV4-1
TGCGCCAGCAGCCCCCGGACTAGCGGGATCTACAATGAGCAGTTCTTC
CASSPRTSGIYNEQFF
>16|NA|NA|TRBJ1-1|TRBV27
TGTGCCAGCAGTCTCGGATACCCAGAGTGGACTGCTGAAGCTTTCTTT
CASSLGYPEWTAEAFF
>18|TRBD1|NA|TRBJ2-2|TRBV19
TGTGCCAGTAAATCCGGGACAGGGATAGGTTTTAGCACCGGGGAGCTGTTTTTT
CASKSGTGIGFSTGELFF
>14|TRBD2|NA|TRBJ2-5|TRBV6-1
TGTGCCAACGGACCTCCGGGGGGCCAAGAGACCCAGTACTTC
CANGPPGGQETQYF
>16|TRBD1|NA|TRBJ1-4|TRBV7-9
TGTGCCAGCAGCCAGGACAGGGGAAAACCGAATGAAAAACTGTTTTTT
CASSQDRGKPNEKLFF
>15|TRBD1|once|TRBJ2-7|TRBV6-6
TGTGCCAGCAGTTCGCCCGGGACAGCCCTCTACGAGCAGTACTTC
CASSSPGTALYEQYF
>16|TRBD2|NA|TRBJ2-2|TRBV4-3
TGCGCCAGCAGCCAAGGCCTAGCGGGAGTCCGCGGGGAGCTGTTTTTT
CASSQGLAGVRGELFF
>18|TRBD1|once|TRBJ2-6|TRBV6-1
TGTGCCAGCAGGGAACAGACAGGGTCGAGCTCTGGGGCCAACGTCCTGACTTTC
CASREQTGSSSGANVLTF
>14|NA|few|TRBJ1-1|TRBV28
TGTGCCAGCAGTTTGTTTGGTAGGAACACTGAAGCTTTCTTT
CASSLFGRNTEAFF
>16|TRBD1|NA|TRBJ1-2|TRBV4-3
TGCGCCAGCAGCCTGACGACAGGGGGCTATAACTATGGCTACACCTTC
CASSLTTGGYNYGYTF
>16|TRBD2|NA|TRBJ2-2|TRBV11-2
TGTGCCAGCAGACCGGGACTAGCGGGGTTTACCGGGGAGCTGTTTTTT
CASRPGLAGFTGELFF
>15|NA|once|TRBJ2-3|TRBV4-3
TGCGCCAGCAGCCAAGACGGGGTTTTAATTGATACGCAGTATTTT
CASSQDGVLIDTQYF
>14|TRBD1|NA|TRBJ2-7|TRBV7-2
TGTGCCAGCAGGTCCGGGACAGCAGCTTACGAGCAGTACTTC
CASRSGTAAYEQYF
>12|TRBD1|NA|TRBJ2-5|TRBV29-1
TGCAGCGTTGGCCAGACAGGGCAAGCCCAGTACTTC
CSVGQTGQAQYF
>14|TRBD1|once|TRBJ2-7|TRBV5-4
TGTGCCAGCAACCGGGACAGGGCGCCCTACGAGCAGTACTTC
CASNRDRAPYEQYF
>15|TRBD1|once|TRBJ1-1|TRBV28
TGTGCCAGCAGTTCCCGGGACAGGGGGCGGACTGAAGCTTTCTTT
CASSSRDRGRTEAFF
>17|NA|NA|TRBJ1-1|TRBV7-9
TGTGCCAGCAGCTCCCGAAGCGGAGGGGAGGGTGGCACTGAAGCTTTCTTT
CASSSRSGGEGGTEAFF
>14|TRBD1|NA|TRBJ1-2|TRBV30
TGTGCCTGGAGTCTCCGACAGGGAAGGGAGGGCTACACCTTC
CAWSLRQGREGYTF
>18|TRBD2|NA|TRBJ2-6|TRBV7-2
TGTGCCAGCAGCTTAAGGCGCATCGGGGGGTCTGGGGCCAACGTCCTGACTTTC
CASSLRRIGGSGANVLTF
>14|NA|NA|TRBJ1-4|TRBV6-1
TGTGCCAGCAGCTGGACAGCCCAAAATGAAAAACTGTTTTTT
CASSWTAQNEKLFF
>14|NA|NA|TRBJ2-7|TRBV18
TGTGCCAGCTCACCAGATCCGGGGGGCAACGAGCAGTACTTC
CASSPDPGGNEQYF
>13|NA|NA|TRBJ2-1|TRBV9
TGTGCCAGCAGCGTGACTACCTACAATGAGCAGTTCTTC
CASSVTTYNEQFF